One TCR beta chain is described in this entry. Antigen unknown. The entry originates in a study of radiotherapy plus CTLA-4 blockade in lung cancer. Study results and limitations: Radiotherapy plus ipilimumab was followed by expansion in blood of tumor-derived TCR clones. Best predicting response, reportedly, were early blood T cell clone dynamics, with interferon-beta.

TCRdb's copy holds only in-frame clones and misses some; the assay was immunoSEQ multiplex PCR. This table has more than 25,000 clones, around 80% appearing once. This TCR was recovered from a human donor with non-small cell lung cancer who had stable disease on radiotherapy plus ipilimumab. Source: peripheral blood, taken from a patient treated with radiotherapy plus ipilimumab.

Here the CDR3 DNA reads TGTGCCAGCAGCGATTACCCCCACCGACAGCATTTT. Amino acid sequence: CASSDYPHRQHF. The chain combines TRBV7-9 with TRBJ1-5; no definite D call. The CDR3 totals 12 residues. Germline-derived CDR1 and CDR2 are SEHNR and FQNEAQ (reference sequence). With 5 bases removed from V and 13 bases from J, the gap between germline ends came to 15 bases.